These 21 T cell receptor beta chains share one sample of origin, sequenced in a study of cytomegalovirus exposure and HLA in healthy donors. This PCR relied on a set of 60 Vbeta primers and 13 Jbeta primers. Assay: immunoSEQ multiplex PCR; the TCRdb copy retains only in-frame clones and omits some. The data show more than 150,000 clones, with around 80% seen just once and 1% held by the top ten. The sample comprised PBMCs. The source is a woman in her 50s in good health and CMV-seropositive.

The J gene is TRBJ1-4, the V gene TRBV4-3, with unresolved D. CDR1 and CDR2 from the germline V gene are LGHNA and YSLEER. This CDR3 spans 14 amino acids. Trimming shortened V by 0 bases and J by 4 bases, and 6 bases separated the two germline ends. The CDR3: CASSQDPSNEKLFF. The CDR3 DNA follows: TGCGCCAGCAGCCAAGATCCGAGTAATGAAAAACTGTTTTTT.

As to this clone: The sample carries other DNA sequences with the same CDR3. V and J are TRBV4-3 and TRBJ1-2, with D maybe TRBD1 (6 bases). V dropped 4 bases and J dropped 5 bases, with 11 bases sitting between them. This CDR3 region has 13 residues. Germline assignment: CDR1 LGHNA and CDR2 YSLEER. CDR3 nucleotides: TGCGCCAGCAGCCCTCTGGGGGCTTATGGCTACACCTTC. This codes for CASSPLGAYGYTF.

V gene TRBV28 combines with J gene TRBJ2-1, with 7 bases identical to TRBD1. The CDR3 is 14 amino acids. In germline, CDR1 is MDHEN, CDR2 SYDVKM. Unmatched junction bases numbered 3, after V lost 5 bases and J lost 2 bases. CDR3 bases: TGTGCCAGCAGTAGGCAGGGGGCCTACAATGAGCAGTTCTTC. Encoded protein: CASSRQGAYNEQFF.

The chain employs TRBV18 and TRBJ1-3; a possible D gene is TRBD1 (5 bases). Trimming left V 4 bases short and J 0 bases short, with 7 bases between. The CDR3 has 14 amino acids. Germline CDR1 and CDR2: KGHSH and LQKENI. The CDR3 loop is CASSLDISGNTIYF. The CDR3, as DNA: TGTGCCAGCTCACTGGACATCTCTGGAAACACCATATATTTT.

The V and J genes are TRBV4-1 and TRBJ2-3; 11 bases map to TRBD2. Germline values: CDR1 MGHRA, CDR2 YSYEKL. The CDR3 sequence is 20 residues long. J was trimmed by 0 bases and V by 4 bases; bases with no gene match: 15. CDR3 region: CASSRVTSGGIIVSTDTQYF. CDR3 DNA: TGCGCCAGCAGCCGGGTAACTAGCGGGGGCATTATTGTGAGCACAGATACGCAGTATTTT.

The chain combines TRBV19 with TRBJ2-1; maybe TRBD2 (6 bases). Trimming left V 4 bases short and J 2 bases short, with 15 bases between. The CDR3 spans 16 residues. Looked up from germline, CDR1 is LNHDA and CDR2 is SQIVND (reference sequence). The CDR3 reads CASSRFRESTYNEQFF. The CDR3 region has the DNA TGTGCCAGTAGTAGGTTTCGGGAGAGCACCTACAATGAGCAGTTCTTC.

With respect to this clone: A read error may produce the germline difference seen at one junction end. J is TRBJ2-7 and V is TRBV27; TRBD1 matches 8 bases. Germline V gene sequence: CDR1 MNHEY, CDR2 SMNVEV (reference sequence). The CDR3 is 16 residues long. The CDR3 here is CVSSFWTGRGVYEQYF. CDR3 DNA sequence: TGTGTCAGCAGTTTTTGGACAGGGAGAGGGGTCTACGAGCAGTACTTC.

This sequence joins TRBV5-1 and TRBJ1-1, with a tentative D call TRBD1 (6 bases). Germline V gives CDR1 SGHRS, CDR2 YFSETQ. V was trimmed by 5 bases and J by 0 bases, leaving 11 bases between them. The CDR3 contains 14 residues. The CDR3 DNA sequence: TGCGCCAGCAGGTTCGGGACACTGAACACTGAAGCTTTCTTT. Its protein is CASRFGTLNTEAFF.

The V call is TRBV10-3, the J call TRBJ1-2; D is perhaps TRBD1 (5 bases). This CDR3 region has 14 residues. V was pared by 0 bases and J by 4 bases, with 9 bases between. Germline V gene lookup returns CDR1 ENHRY and CDR2 SYGVKD. The CDR3 is CAISESGQGYGYTF. The CDR3 DNA reads as TGTGCCATCAGTGAGTCCGGGCAGGGCTATGGCTACACCTTC.

The V call is TRBV4-2, the J call TRBJ1-2; D is unclear. Trimming stripped 3 bases from V and 8 bases from J, with 10 bases between. Germline CDR1 is LGHNA and CDR2 is YNFKEQ. The CDR3 totals 12 residues. CDR3 nucleotides: TGTGCCAGCAGCCAGGCCCTCGGGGGCTACACCTTC. As protein: CASSQALGGYTF.

This clone was found once. The genes are TRBV28 and TRBJ1-6; no reliable D call. Per germline, CDR1 MDHEN and CDR2 SYDVKM. The V gene lost 7 bases and the J gene lost 6 bases, with 16 bases spanning the gap. This CDR3 is 15 amino acids long. CDR3 sequence reads: CASIKGGGLNSPLHF. DNA for the CDR3: TGTGCCAGCATTAAGGGCGGCGGACTTAATTCACCCCTCCACTTT.

This chain connects TRBV5-1 to TRBJ2-2; no clear D gene. Germline V CDR1 and CDR2: SGHRS, YFSETQ. Trimming stripped 0 bases from V and 4 bases from J, with 4 bases between. The CDR3 has 13 amino acids. CDR3 residues: CASSLDLTGELFF. The CDR3 nucleotides are TGCGCCAGCAGCTTGGATCTCACCGGGGAGCTGTTTTTT. Looking up the rest from reference TRBV5-1 and TRBJ2-2 gives the full variable domain: KAGVTQTPRYLIKTRGQQVTLSCSPISGHRSVSWYQQTPGQGLQFLFEYFSETQRNKGNFPGRFSGRQFSNSRSEMNVSTLELGDSALYLCASSLDLTGELFFGEGSRLTVL.

J is TRBJ1-1 and V is TRBV18, with 9 bases matching TRBD1. This CDR3 region has 16 residues. Per the germline V gene, CDR1 is KGHSH and CDR2 is LQKENI. Trimming removed 6 bases from V and 1 base from J; junction bases left unmatched: 9. The CDR3 region has the DNA TGTGCCAGCTCCCCCGGGACAGGGTTTGCGAACACTGAAGCTTTCTTT. Translated, it gives CASSPGTGFANTEAFF. The full variable domain, in which reference TRBV18 and TRBJ1-1 provide the parts outside the CDR3, is NAGVMQNPRHLVRRRGQEARLRCSPMKGHSHVYWYRQLPEEGLKFMVYLQKENIIDESGMPKERFSAEFPKEGPSILRIQQVVRGDSAAYFCASSPGTGFANTEAFFGQGTRLTVV.

This clone appeared a single time. The chain links TRBV28 to TRBJ1-2; 7 positions agree with TRBD1. With V trimmed by 6 bases and J by 7 bases, 11 bases remained unmatched. Germline CDR1 MDHEN, CDR2 SYDVKM. The CDR3 consists of 14 residues. The CDR3 bases are TGTGCCAGCAGCGCGCCCGGGACAGTTCGTGGCTACACCTTC. This codes for CASSAPGTVRGYTF.

The chain is built from TRBV7-2 and TRBJ2-3; 11 nucleotides match TRBD2. From germline, CDR1 is SGHTA and CDR2 FQGNSA. The CDR3 has 20 amino acids. The junction had 14 bases not matched to a gene; V was cut back by 0 bases and J by 3 bases. The CDR3 spells CASSLAGVGLAGGDTDTQYF. Here the CDR3 DNA reads TGTGCCAGCAGCTTAGCGGGTGTGGGGCTAGCGGGAGGCGATACAGATACGCAGTATTTT.

The chain uses TRBV7-2 and TRBJ2-7, with TRBD2 matching over 7 bases. V shed 5 bases, J shed 0 bases, and the junction held 1 base outside the gene matches. The germline V gene has CDR1 SGHTA and CDR2 FQGNSA. The CDR3 contains 13 residues. The CDR3 here is CASSPGGSYEQYF. As DNA, the CDR3 is TGTGCCAGCAGCCCGGGAGGCTCCTACGAGCAGTACTTC.

This clone was recorded a few times. This rearrangement joins TRBV28 to TRBJ1-3, with D possibly matching TRBD1 (5 bases). Germline CDR1 is MDHEN and CDR2 is SYDVKM. The CDR3 contains 14 residues. Trimming removed 3 bases at V and 5 bases at J, with 11 bases between. CDR3 in DNA: TGTGCCAGCAGTTTTCCGCAGGGAAGAAACACCATATATTTT. Its translation: CASSFPQGRNTIYF.

V gene TRBV11-1 combines with J gene TRBJ2-7, with D maybe TRBD2 (5 bases). The CDR3 is made up of 12 amino acids. Trimming shortened V by 5 bases and J by 6 bases, and 11 bases separated the two germline ends. CDR1 is SGHAT, CDR2 FQDESV, per germline (reference sequence). The CDR3 loop reads CASSRGWGEQYF. CDR3 bases: TGTGCCAGCAGCCGAGGGTGGGGCGAGCAGTACTTC. Full variable domain (outside the CDR3, taken from reference TRBV11-1 and TRBJ2-7): EAEVAQSPRYKITEKSQAVAFWCDPISGHATLYWYRQILGQGPELLVQFQDESVVDDSQLPKDRFSAERLKGVDSTLKIQPAELGDSAMYLCASSRGWGEQYFGPGTRLTVT.

The genes are TRBV6-5 and TRBJ2-1; 7 bases fit TRBD1. The V segment lost 5 bases and the J segment 15 bases; nucleotides outside the gene matches: 13. Germline V CDR1 and CDR2: MNHEY, SVGAGI. The CDR3 is made up of 13 amino acids. The CDR3 coding sequence is TGTGCCAGCAGTCGTACAGGGGATCCGACCTCGTTCTTC. It codes for CASSRTGDPTSFF.

V is TRBV2 and J is TRBJ2-7, with D unresolved. The CDR3 contains 12 residues. CDR1 SNHLY and CDR2 FYNNEI come from the germline V gene. Trimming took 3 bases from V and 3 from J, leaving 6 bases between them. DNA for the CDR3: TGTGCCAGCAGTGAGTCATTCTACGAGCAGTACTTC. It yields the protein CASSESFYEQYF.

The V gene is TRBV5-1, the J gene TRBJ1-1; tentatively, D is TRBD1 (6 bases). Germline V CDR1 and CDR2: SGHRS, YFSETQ. The V end lost 5 bases, the J end lost 3 bases, and 14 bases lay between the germline ends. This CDR3 is built from 14 residues. CDR3 sequence: CASSWTERYTEAFF. The CDR3 DNA is TGCGCCAGCAGTTGGACAGAAAGATACACTGAAGCTTTCTTT.